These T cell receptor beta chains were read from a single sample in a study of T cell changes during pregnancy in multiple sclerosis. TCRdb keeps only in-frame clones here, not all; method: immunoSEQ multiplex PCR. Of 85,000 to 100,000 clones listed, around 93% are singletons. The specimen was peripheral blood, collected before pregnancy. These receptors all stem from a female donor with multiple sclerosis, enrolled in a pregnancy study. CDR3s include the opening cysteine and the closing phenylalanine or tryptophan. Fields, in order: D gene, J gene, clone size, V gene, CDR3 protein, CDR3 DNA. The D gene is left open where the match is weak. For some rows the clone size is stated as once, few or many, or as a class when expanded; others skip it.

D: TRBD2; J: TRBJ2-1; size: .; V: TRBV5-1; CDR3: CASSSSAGAVWGSYNEQFF; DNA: TGCGCCAGCAGCTCCTCAGCGGGAGCCGTCTGGGGCTCCTACAATGAGCAGTTCTTC
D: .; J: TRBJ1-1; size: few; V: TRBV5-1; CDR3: CASSLGPSGITEAFF; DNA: TGCGCCAGCAGCTTGGGGCCGAGCGGGATCACTGAAGCTTTCTTT
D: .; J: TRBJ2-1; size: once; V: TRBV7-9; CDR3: CASRYRDYNEQFF; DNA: TGTGCCAGCAGGTACAGGGACTACAATGAGCAGTTCTTC
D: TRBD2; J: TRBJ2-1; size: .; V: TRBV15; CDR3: CATSRDLAGGPGAYNEQFF; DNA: TGTGCCACCAGCAGAGATCTAGCGGGAGGGCCAGGGGCCTACAATGAGCAGTTCTTC
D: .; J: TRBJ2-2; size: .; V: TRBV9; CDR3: CASSSDAIGELFF; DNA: TGTGCCAGTAGCAGCGATGCTATCGGGGAGCTGTTTTTT
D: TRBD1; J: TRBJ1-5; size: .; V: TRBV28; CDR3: CASEGQGLNQPQHF; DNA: TGTGCCAGCGAAGGACAGGGACTCAATCAGCCCCAGCATTTT
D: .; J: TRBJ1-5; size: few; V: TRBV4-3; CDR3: CASSRGHGGEPQHF; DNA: TGCGCCAGCAGCCGGGGACATGGGGGGGAGCCCCAGCATTTT
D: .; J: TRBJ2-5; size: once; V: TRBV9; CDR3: CASSNGGGAVETQYF; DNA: TGTGCCAGCAGCAACGGTGGGGGGGCGGTTGAGACCCAGTACTTC
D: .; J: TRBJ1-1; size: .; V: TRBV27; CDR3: CASRAGPQRQTEAFF; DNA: TGTGCCAGCAGGGCGGGACCACAGAGACAAACTGAAGCTTTCTTT
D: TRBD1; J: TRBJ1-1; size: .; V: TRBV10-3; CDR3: CAISPGTGGNAEAFF; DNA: TGTGCCATCAGTCCCGGGACAGGGGGCAACGCTGAAGCTTTCTTT
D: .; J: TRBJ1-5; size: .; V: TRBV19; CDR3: CASSTQGNQPQHF; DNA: TGTGCCAGTAGTACACAGGGTAATCAGCCCCAGCATTTT
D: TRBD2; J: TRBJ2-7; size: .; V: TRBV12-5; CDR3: CASGRLAGTYEQYF; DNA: TGTGCTAGTGGTCGACTAGCGGGGACCTACGAGCAGTACTTC
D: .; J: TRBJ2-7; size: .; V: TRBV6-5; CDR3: CASSPPRGLPYEQYF; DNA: TGTGCCAGCAGTCCGCCTAGGGGCTTGCCCTACGAGCAGTACTTC
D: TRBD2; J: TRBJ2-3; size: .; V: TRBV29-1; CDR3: CTVGGSGRLVDTQYF; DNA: TGCACCGTGGGGGGGAGCGGGAGGTTGGTAGATACGCAGTATTTT
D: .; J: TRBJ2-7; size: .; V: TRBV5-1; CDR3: CASSLGDNWREQYF; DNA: TGCGCCAGCAGCTTGGGGGACAATTGGCGCGAGCAGTACTTC
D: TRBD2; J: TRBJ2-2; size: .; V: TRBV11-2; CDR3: CASSLTSGAPGELFF; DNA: TGTGCCAGCAGCTTGACTAGCGGGGCCCCCGGGGAGCTGTTTTTT
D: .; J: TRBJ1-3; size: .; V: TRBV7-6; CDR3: CASSLEAGVGGNTIYF; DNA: TGTGCCAGCAGCTTAGAGGCGGGGGTAGGGGGAAACACCATATATTTT
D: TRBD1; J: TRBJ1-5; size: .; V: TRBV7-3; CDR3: CASGLGTAETYDSNQPQHF; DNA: TGTGCCAGCGGCCTAGGGACAGCAGAGACATATGATAGCAATCAGCCCCAGCATTTT
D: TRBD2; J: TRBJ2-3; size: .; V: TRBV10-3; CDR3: CAISQSGGRTDTQYF; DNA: TGTGCCATCAGCCAGAGCGGGGGTCGCACAGATACGCAGTATTTT
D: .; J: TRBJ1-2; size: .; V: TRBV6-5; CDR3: CASSYSFQTNYGYTF; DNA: TGTGCCAGCAGTTACTCGTTCCAGACTAACTATGGCTACACCTTC
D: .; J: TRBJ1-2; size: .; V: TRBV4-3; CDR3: CASSRDLGLGGYTF; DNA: TGCGCCAGCAGCCGCGATCTAGGCTTAGGTGGCTACACCTTC
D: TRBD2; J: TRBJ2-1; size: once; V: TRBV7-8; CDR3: CASSLGLAGNEQFF; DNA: TGTGCCAGCAGCTTGGGACTAGCGGGGAATGAGCAGTTCTTC
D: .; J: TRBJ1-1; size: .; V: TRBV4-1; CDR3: CASSQDLLGGAFF; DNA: TGCGCCAGCAGCCAAGATCTCCTCGGGGGGGCTTTCTTT
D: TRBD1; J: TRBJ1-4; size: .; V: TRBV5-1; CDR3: CASSSGQGGRLTNEKLFF; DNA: TGCGCCAGCAGCTCCGGACAGGGAGGGAGACTAACTAATGAAAAACTGTTTTTT
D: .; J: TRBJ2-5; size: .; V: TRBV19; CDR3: CASSTTTGQETQYF; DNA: TGTGCCAGTAGTACTACGACAGGCCAAGAGACCCAGTACTTC
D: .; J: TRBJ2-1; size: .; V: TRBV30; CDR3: CAWSSDLNNEQFF; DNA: TGTGCCTGGAGTTCGGACTTGAACAATGAGCAGTTCTTC
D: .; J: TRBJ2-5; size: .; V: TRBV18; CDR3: CASSPNRETQYF; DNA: TGTGCCAGCTCACCCAATAGAGAGACCCAGTACTTC
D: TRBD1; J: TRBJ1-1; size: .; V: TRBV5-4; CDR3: CASSSPWTGENTEAFF; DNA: TGTGCCAGCAGCTCTCCTTGGACAGGGGAGAACACTGAAGCTTTCTTT
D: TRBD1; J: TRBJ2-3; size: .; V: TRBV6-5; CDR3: CASSSGGIGTDTQYF; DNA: TGTGCCAGCAGCTCAGGGGGCATAGGCACAGATACGCAGTATTTT
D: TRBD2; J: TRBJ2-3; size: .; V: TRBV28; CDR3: CASIPGGGAQYF; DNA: TGTGCCAGCATTCCGGGAGGGGGGGCGCAGTATTTT
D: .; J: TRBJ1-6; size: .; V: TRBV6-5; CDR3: CASSYVRRNSPLHF; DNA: TGTGCCAGCAGTTACGTAAGGCGGAATTCACCCCTCCACTTT
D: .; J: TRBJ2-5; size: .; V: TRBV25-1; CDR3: CASSGLQSQGGTQYF; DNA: TGTGCCAGCAGTGGGTTACAGAGTCAAGGGGGGACCCAGTACTTC
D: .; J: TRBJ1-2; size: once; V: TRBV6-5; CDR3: CASSYSEGRGGYTF; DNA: TGTGCCAGCAGTTACTCTGAAGGGCGAGGGGGCTACACCTTC
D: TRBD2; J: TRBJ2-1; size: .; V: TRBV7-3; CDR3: CASSLIAGGYNEQFF; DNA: TGTGCCAGCAGCTTAATAGCGGGGGGTTACAATGAGCAGTTCTTC
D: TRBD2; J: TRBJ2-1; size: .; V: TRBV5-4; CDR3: CASSLKAGKNEQFF; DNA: TGTGCCAGCAGCCTTAAAGCGGGGAAGAATGAGCAGTTCTTC
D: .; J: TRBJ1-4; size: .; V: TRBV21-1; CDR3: CASSQESGGEGQLFF; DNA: TGTGCCAGCAGCCAAGAGTCGGGGGGAGAGGGTCAACTGTTTTTT
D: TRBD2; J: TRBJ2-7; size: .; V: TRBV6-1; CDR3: CASYLTGTSGIGQYF; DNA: TGTGCCAGCTATCTCACCGGGACTAGCGGGATCGGGCAGTACTTC